Sequencing of this TCR beta chain was carried out in a study of identical twins. General study findings and limits: Out-of-frame beta chain sequences displayed weaker excess sharing between twins.

TCRdb independently ran MiXCR on the 5' RACE reads; one entry per CDR3 protein. The table includes roughly 710,000 distinct CDR3 sequences, over 5% detected once. V shed 3 bases and J 9 bases; nucleotides not matched to a gene: 4. The CDR3 length is 14 residues. The germline CDR1 and CDR2 sequences are SGHRS and YFSETQ. This clonotype was seen at least ten times. Its antigen is still unknown. This sequence joins TRBV5-1 and TRBJ2-1; TRBD1 agrees at 12 bases. This clonotype was sampled from a man in his late teens or twenties in good health. Sequencing was carried out using naive T cells sorted from blood. CDR3 loop: CASSSGTGGSEQFF. The CDR3 DNA reads TGCGCCAGCAGCTCCGGGACAGGGGGCAGTGAGCAGTTCTTC.